The following is a TCR beta chain sequence with its context. Its antigen is unidentified. V was shortened by 6 bases and J by 10 bases, with 13 bases between the two germline ends. This CDR3 spans 12 amino acids. CDR1 is MNHEY, CDR2 SMNVEV, per germline (reference sequence). These data belong to a study of PD-1 blockade in classical Hodgkin lymphoma. General study results and limits: Similar baseline diversity was found in complete responders and newly diagnosed patients.

Specified time point: cycle 4 day 1 (C4D1), after more than five weeks of nivolumab. All patients relapsed after autologous stem cell transplantation, and brentuximab vedotin exposure varied. Best responses were complete response, partial response or progressive disease. TCRdb keeps only in-frame clones here, not all; method: immunoSEQ multiplex PCR. The sample has about 52,000 clones, about 89% seen once. The chain combines TRBV27 with TRBJ1-5; no definite D call. Sequencing used peripheral blood mononuclear cells (PBMCs), obtained before the fourth cycle of nivolumab. The TCR originated in a human donor with classical Hodgkin lymphoma. The CDR3 bases are TGTGCCAGCAGGGGTCCGGGGTCTCCCCAGCATTTT. Amino acids: CASRGPGSPQHF.